Below are 21 T cell receptor beta chains sequenced from a single sample in a study of metastatic and nonmetastatic thyroid tumors. Until they underwent thyroid surgery, no patient had received any treatment. TCRdb re-called the PCR reads through MiXCR. The sample lists approximately 90,000 clones, 8% to 9.5% occurring once. Input material: blood. These receptors were obtained from a female donor with papillary thyroid cancer or a benign thyroid nodule (not recorded which). Some clones in this sample may be carry-over from other donors' samples.

On this clone itself: Just one base apart from a much larger clone, this may be a read error. This chain connects TRBV6-6 to TRBJ1-4; the D gene is possibly TRBD1 (5 bases). Germline-derived CDR1 and CDR2 are MNHNY and SVGAGI (reference sequence). The CDR3 covers 14 residues. CDR3 nucleotides: TGTGCCAGCAGCTACTCGACCAGGGTTGAAAAACTGTTTTTT. Translated, it gives CASSYSTRVEKLFF.

This clone was counted ten times or more. V usage is TRBV20-1 and J usage is TRBJ2-1; 8 nucleotides align to TRBD2. The CDR3 spans 15 residues. Germline V gene sequence: CDR1 DFQATT, CDR2 SNEGSKA (reference sequence). J lost 4 bases, V lost 5 bases, and 10 bases had no gene match. CDR3 amino acids: CSAQRGGPFYNEQFF. Written as DNA, the CDR3 is TGCAGTGCTCAACGCGGGGGGCCCTTTTACAATGAGCAGTTCTTC.

This clone was counted at least ten times. The chain carries TRBV19 and TRBJ2-7; 11 nucleotides align to TRBD2. Germline CDR1 LNHDA, CDR2 SQIVND (reference sequence). The CDR3 sequence is 14 residues long. V was clipped by 6 bases and J by 4 bases; unmatched bases: 5. The CDR3, as DNA: TGTGCCAGTAGCCCAACTAGCGGGGGTTACGAGCAGTACTTC. This codes for CASSPTSGGYEQYF.

The chain couples TRBV9 to TRBJ1-2, with D unclear. Germline V lookup: CDR1 SGDLS, CDR2 YYNGEE. V dropped 1 base and J dropped 4 bases, with 8 bases sitting between them. CDR3 size: 13 residues. The CDR3 bases are TGTGCCAGCAGCGTAACGGGTTTCTATGGCTACACCTTC. Its translation: CASSVTGFYGYTF. Filled out from reference TRBV9 and TRBJ1-2, the complete variable domain reads DSGVTQTPKHLITATGQRVTLRCSPRSGDLSVYWYQQSLDQGLQFLIQYYNGEERAKGNILERFSAQQFPDLHSELNLSSLELGDSALYFCASSVTGFYGYTFGSGTRLTVV.

The rearrangement links TRBV27 to TRBJ2-3, with D maybe TRBD2 (6 bases). With 5 bases removed from V and 2 bases from J, the gap between germline ends came to 17 bases. Germline CDR1 reads MNHEY; CDR2 reads SMNVEV (reference sequence). The CDR3 has 16 amino acids. The CDR3 loop reads CASSPFSSVNTDTQYF. CDR3 DNA sequence: TGTGCCAGCAGTCCGTTCTCTAGCGTCAACACAGATACGCAGTATTTT.

This clone was counted a few times. This sequence joins TRBV20-1 and TRBJ1-2, with no clear D. The CDR3 length is 11 residues. The germline CDR1 and CDR2 sequences are DFQATT and SNEGSKA (reference sequence). Trimming stripped 3 bases from V and 7 bases from J, with 9 bases between. The CDR3 here is CSARPIRGYTF. CDR3 bases: TGCAGTGCTAGGCCGATTCGTGGCTACACCTTC.

This clone has at least ten counts. The chain employs TRBV19 and TRBJ1-2, with D uncertain. V lost 1 base, J lost 7 bases, and 10 bases lay in between. In germline, CDR1 is LNHDA, CDR2 SQIVND (reference sequence). The CDR3 has 13 amino acids. The CDR3 DNA sequence: TGTGCCAGTAGTATAGCGGAAGGTAGTGGCTACACCTTC. It is translated as CASSIAEGSGYTF.

This clone was counted between two and nine times. The chain has TRBV6-5 and TRBJ1-6, with D hard to call. V gave up 1 base and J gave up 6 bases, with 10 bases separating them. The CDR3 consists of 15 residues. Germline-derived CDR1 and CDR2 are MNHEY and SVGAGI. In nucleotides, the CDR3 is TGTGCCAGCAGTTACTATACGGGTCCTAATTCACCCCTCCACTTT. Its protein product is CASSYYTGPNSPLHF.

This clone was recorded many times. This chain connects TRBV6-1 to TRBJ2-2; a possible D gene is TRBD2 (5 bases). Germline values: CDR1 MNHNS, CDR2 SASEGT. The CDR3 runs 13 residues. With 6 bases removed from V and 5 bases from J, the gap between germline ends came to 10 bases. The CDR3 coding sequence is TGTGCCAGCAGACCCGGGATTACCGGGGAGCTGTTTTTT. Its protein product is CASRPGITGELFF.

This clone was picked up a small number of times. The chain couples TRBV6-2 or TRBV6-3 to TRBJ2-2; D tentatively fits TRBD1 or TRBD2 (5 bases each). The germline CDR1 and CDR2 sequences are MNHEY and SVGEGT. There are 14 residues in the CDR3. Trimming left V 4 bases short and J 5 bases short, with 11 bases between. CDR3: CASSWDGHTGELFF. CDR3 bases: TGTGCCAGCAGTTGGGACGGACATACCGGGGAGCTGTTTTTT.

This clone was counted many times. The chain couples TRBV18 to TRBJ1-6; maybe TRBD1 (5 bases). There are 17 residues in the CDR3. Trimming left V 2 bases short and J 1 base short, with 12 bases between. The germline V gene encodes CDR1 KGHSH and CDR2 LQKENI. CDR3 loop: CASSPTGGSSYNSPLHF. CDR3 nucleotide sequence: TGTGCCAGCTCACCAACGGGGGGATCGTCCTATAATTCACCCCTCCACTTT.

This clone showed up many times. This chain joins TRBV11-2 and TRBJ1-6; the D is unclear. V lost 4 bases to trimming and J lost 6 bases, with 16 bases between them. This CDR3 is built from 16 residues. Germline V gene lookup returns CDR1 SGHAT and CDR2 FQNNGV. This chain's CDR3 is CASSSGKRGLNSPLHF. In DNA, the CDR3 is TGTGCCAGCAGCTCAGGTAAACGGGGTCTTAATTCACCCCTCCACTTT.

This clone occurred many times. The chain uses TRBV19 and TRBJ1-1; TRBD1 is a possible D gene (5 bases). The CDR3 runs 14 residues. V was pared by 5 bases and J by 2 bases, with 12 bases between. The V gene's germline CDR1 is LNHDA and CDR2 SQIVND (reference sequence). DNA for the CDR3: TGTGCCAGTAGTCCTCAGACAGTCAACACTGAAGCTTTCTTT. Translating it yields CASSPQTVNTEAFF.

This clone has ten or more counts. The chain links TRBV20-1 to TRBJ1-1, with 7 bases lining up with TRBD1. The CDR3 loop spans 15 amino acids. From germline, CDR1 is DFQATT and CDR2 SNEGSKA (reference sequence). This CDR3 is CRMYRQGRVNTEAFF. The CDR3 region has the DNA TGCAGGATGTATAGACAGGGTAGAGTAAACACTGAAGCTTTCTTT.

This clone was seen at least ten times. This specimen includes other DNA sequences encoding the same CDR3. The gene calls are TRBV19 and TRBJ1-2; D is unclear. The CDR3 covers 13 residues. Germline CDR1 reads LNHDA; CDR2 reads SQIVND (reference sequence). Trimming left V 3 bases short and J 2 bases short, with 7 bases between. CDR3 region: CASSIGRNYGYTF. The DNA of the CDR3 is TGTGCCAGTAGTATCGGACGGAACTATGGCTACACCTTC.

As concerns this clone: This may come from a read error, since a much larger clone is one base off. The V call is TRBV5-1, the J call TRBJ2-2, with D unresolved. In germline, CDR1 is SGHRS, CDR2 YFSETQ. The ends were cut back, 2 bases at V and 0 bases at J, with 5 bases in the middle. This CDR3 spans 14 amino acids. The DNA of the CDR3 is TGCGCCAGCAGCTTAGGAACGAACACCGGGGAGCTGTTTTTT. Protein: CASSLGTNTGELFF.

CDR3 sequence (DNA): TGTGCCACCAGCAGATTTCCACAGGGGGCTTCACCCCTCCACTTT. Protein product: CATSRFPQGASPLHF. The chain joins TRBV15 to TRBJ1-6, with TRBD1 identical over 9 bases. This CDR3 is built from 15 residues. V lost 2 bases, J lost 9 bases, and 5 bases stayed unmatched. The germline gives CDR1 LNHNV, CDR2 YYDKDF (reference sequence).

This clone has ten or more counts. The chain employs TRBV4-2 and TRBJ2-7; maybe TRBD1 (6 bases). Germline CDR1 reads LGHNA; CDR2 reads YNFKEQ. V was clipped by 4 bases and J by 2 bases, with 9 bases between them. This CDR3 is 13 amino acids long. The CDR3: CASSPQGTYEQYF. Here the CDR3 DNA reads TGTGCCAGCAGCCCCCAGGGGACCTACGAGCAGTACTTC.

This clone was recorded at least ten times. This chain uses TRBV30 with TRBJ2-7; the D gene is possibly TRBD1 (6 bases). With 1 base removed from V and 3 bases from J, the gap between germline ends came to 7 bases. Looked up from germline, CDR1 is GTSNPN and CDR2 is SVGIG (reference sequence). CDR3 length equals 12 residues. This chain's CDR3 is CAWSGQVYEQYF. The CDR3 DNA follows: TGTGCCTGGAGTGGACAGGTCTACGAGCAGTACTTC.

Many counts were recorded for this clone. Other DNA sequences of this sample code for an identical CDR3. The chain joins TRBV2 to TRBJ1-2; D gene uncertain. The germline CDR1 and CDR2 sequences are SNHLY and FYNNEI. The length of the CDR3 is 14 residues. V lost 7 bases and J 5 bases, leaving 17 bases between the germline ends. CDR3 residues: CASNHGSGLYGYTF. Written as DNA, the CDR3 is TGTGCCAGCAATCATGGCTCAGGACTATATGGCTACACCTTC.

This clone came up many times. The V call is TRBV10-3, the J call TRBJ1-1; 11 nucleotides line up with TRBD1. The CDR3 consists of 16 residues. V lost 4 bases to trimming and J lost 3 bases; unmatched junction nucleotides: 7. CDR1 ENHRY and CDR2 SYGVKD come from the germline V gene. The CDR3 reads CAISGSPGQGDTEAFF. Written as DNA, the CDR3 is TGTGCCATCAGTGGATCGCCGGGACAGGGGGACACTGAAGCTTTCTTT.